This T cell receptor beta chain stems from a study of blood T cell repertoires in COVID-19. The data were produced by immunoSEQ multiplex PCR, yet TCRdb's version contains in-frame clones alone and is incomplete. The repertoire holds around 130,000 clones, under 90% seen once, with 3% to 5% in the top ten. This CDR3 has 14 residues. V lost 4 bases to trimming and J lost 7 bases, with 13 bases between them. The germline CDR1 and CDR2 sequences are MNHNY and SVGAGI (reference sequence). The TCR comes from a man aged 60 to 69 with acute or convalescent COVID-19. The chain employs TRBV6-6 and TRBJ1-4; a weak D match, TRBD1 (6 bases). Material for sequencing was peripheral blood. The CDR3 protein is CASSSGGASEKLFF. The CDR3 nucleotides read TGTGCCAGCAGTTCGGGGGGGGCCAGTGAAAAACTGTTTTTT.